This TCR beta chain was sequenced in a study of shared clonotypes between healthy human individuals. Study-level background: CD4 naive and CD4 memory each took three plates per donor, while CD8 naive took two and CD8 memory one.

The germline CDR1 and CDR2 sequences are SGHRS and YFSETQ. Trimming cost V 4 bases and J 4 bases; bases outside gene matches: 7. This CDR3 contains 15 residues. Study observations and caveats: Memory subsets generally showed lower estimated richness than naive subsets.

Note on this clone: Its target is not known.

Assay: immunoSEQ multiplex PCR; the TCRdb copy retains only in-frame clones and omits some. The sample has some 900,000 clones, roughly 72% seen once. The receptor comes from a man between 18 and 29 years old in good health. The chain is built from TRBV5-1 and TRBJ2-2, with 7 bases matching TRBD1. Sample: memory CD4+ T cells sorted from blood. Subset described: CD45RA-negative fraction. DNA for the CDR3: TGCGCCAGCAGCCTGAACAGGGGCGGCACCGGGGAGCTGTTTTTT. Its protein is CASSLNRGGTGELFF.